A selection of T cell receptor beta chains follows, all from one sample in a study of identical twins. TCRdb called the 5' RACE reads again in MiXCR, with one record for every CDR3 protein. The sample consists of approximately 210,000 distinct CDR3 sequences, around a tenth of them appearing once. The specimen was memory (CD45RO+) T cells sorted from blood. The receptors here all came from a woman between 18 and 29 years old in good health. Each CDR3 is given with its conserved first and last residue. The D gene is left open where the match is weak. Size is omitted from some rows. Given values are once, few, many or a class for expanded clones.

NA	TRBD1	TRBV12-5	TRBJ1-1	TGTGCTAGTGGCTCGACAGGGAATCGACGGGTGACTGAAGCTTTCTTT	CASGSTGNRRVTEAFF
NA	NA	TRBV5-1	TRBJ2-5	TGCGCCAGCAGCTTGCGGGCGGGTGTACAAGAGACCCAGTACTTC	CASSLRAGVQETQYF
few	NA	TRBV20-1	TRBJ1-2	TGCAGTGCTAGACCTCGGACAGTATTCTCGTACTATGGCTACACCTTC	CSARPRTVFSYYGYTF
many	NA	TRBV12-3/TRBV12-4	TRBJ1-5	TGTGCCAGCAGTTTAACAAAGGGGTCCACCCAGCATTTT	CASSLTKGSTQHF
few	NA	TRBV20-1	TRBJ1-4	TGCAGTGCTAGAGATAGTTCAACTAATGAAAAACTGTTTTTT	CSARDSSTNEKLFF
few	NA	TRBV11-2	TRBJ1-1	TGTGCCAGCAGCTTCCACGGGACGCCGAACACTGAAGCTTTCTTT	CASSFHGTPNTEAFF
NA	TRBD1	TRBV11-2	TRBJ2-2	TGTGCCAGCAGCTCGGGACAGGGTGGCACCGGGGAGCTGTTTTTT	CASSSGQGGTGELFF
NA	NA	TRBV6-1	TRBJ1-6	TGTGCCAGCAGGGAAGGGTATAATTCACCCCTCCACTTT	CASREGYNSPLHF
NA	NA	TRBV20-1	TRBJ1-1	TGCAGTGCTAGAGGGGCCTCGAACACTGAAGCTTTCTTT	CSARGASNTEAFF
NA	TRBD1	TRBV29-1	TRBJ2-1	TGCAGCGCGGACAGGGGGACTGAGCAGTTCTTC	CSADRGTEQFF
few	NA	TRBV6-5	TRBJ1-1	TGTGCCAGCAGTTACCGGGAGGGACTTTCTGCCTTTCATCCGGCTTTCTTT	CASSYREGLSAFHPAFF
NA	TRBD1	TRBV12-3/TRBV12-4	TRBJ2-7	TGTGCCAGCAGAATCAGCGGGACAGGGACCTACGAGCAGTACTTC	CASRISGTGTYEQYF
NA	NA	TRBV2	TRBJ2-1	TGTGCCAGCAGTGACCAGCGGGCCTACAATGAGCAGTTCTTC	CASSDQRAYNEQFF
NA	NA	TRBV5-1	TRBJ2-1	TGCGCCAGCAGCCCATCGACTAGTTTGGGGCAGTTCTTC	CASSPSTSLGQFF
many	NA	TRBV4-2	TRBJ2-7	TGTGCCAGCAGCCAAGAGATAACAGGGACCTACGAGCAGTACTTC	CASSQEITGTYEQYF
NA	NA	TRBV11-2	TRBJ2-7	TGTGCCAGCAGCTTAGGAGGGGGGTACACACAATTCAGGCAGTACTTC	CASSLGGGYTQFRQYF
many	TRBD2	TRBV10-3	TRBJ2-2	TGTGCCATCAGAATGGGAGCGGGGGGCCTGAACACCGGGGAGCTGTTTTTT	CAIRMGAGGLNTGELFF
NA	NA	TRBV11-2	TRBJ1-1	TGTGCCAGCAGCCTTCGGGGGAAAGGCGACACTGAAGCTTTCTTT	CASSLRGKGDTEAFF
few	NA	TRBV14	TRBJ2-3	TGTGCCAGCAGCCAAGTACCCCGGGACCCGTTAACAGATACGCAGTATTTT	CASSQVPRDPLTDTQYF
few	NA	TRBV2	TRBJ2-5	TGTGCCAGCCTCCTCTCCGTGACCCAGTACTTC	CASLLSVTQYF
few	NA	TRBV5-5	TRBJ1-2	TGTGCCAGCAGCTTGGAAGGGACCTCGTATGGCTACACCTTC	CASSLEGTSYGYTF
few	NA	TRBV6-1	TRBJ2-2	TGTGCCAGCAGAGAAACCGGGACACTGAACACCGGGGAGCTGTTTTTT	CASRETGTLNTGELFF
NA	TRBD1	TRBV3-1	TRBJ2-1	TGTGCCAGCAGCCAACCCCCGGGACAGGTGAATGAGCAGTTCTTC	CASSQPPGQVNEQFF
NA	TRBD1	TRBV29-1	TRBJ2-1	TGCAGCGGACAGGGTAATGAGCAGTTCTTC	CSGQGNEQFF
few	TRBD2	TRBV5-1	TRBJ2-1	TGCGCCAGCAGCCCCGGGACTAGCGGGAGTGACGATGAGCAGTTCTTC	CASSPGTSGSDDEQFF
few	TRBD1	TRBV20-1	TRBJ1-5	TGCAGTGCTAGGTCGACAGGGGGAGGCTATCAGCCCCAGCATTTT	CSARSTGGGYQPQHF
NA	TRBD2	TRBV27	TRBJ2-1	TGTGCCAGCAGTCGAGCGGGGGTATCGTTCTTC	CASSRAGVSFF
few	NA	TRBV18	TRBJ2-5	TGTGCCAGCTCACCACGCACACAAGAGACCCAGTACTTC	CASSPRTQETQYF
few	NA	TRBV4-3	TRBJ2-1	TGCGCCAGCAGCCAAGAGCGGTGGGCGTTGGAGCAGTTCTTC	CASSQERWALEQFF
NA	TRBD1	TRBV19	TRBJ1-2	TGTGCCAGTAACCCCCTCCTAGGAGGGGGCCATGGCTACACCTTC	CASNPLLGGGHGYTF
many	NA	TRBV7-8	TRBJ2-2	TGTGCCAGCAGCTTAGAATTGGCGGTCGGCGGGGAGCTGTTTTTT	CASSLELAVGGELFF
many	NA	TRBV5-1	TRBJ2-7	TGCGCCAGCAGCTTGGTACAGGGCGAGGGGTCCTACGAGCAGTACTTC	CASSLVQGEGSYEQYF
many	TRBD1	TRBV7-2	TRBJ2-3	TGTGCCAGCAGCCGCAGACAGGGGTTTAGCGATACGCAGTATTTT	CASSRRQGFSDTQYF
few	NA	TRBV6-2/TRBV6-3	TRBJ2-7	TGTGCCAGCAGTTGGTACAGCGGCTCCTACGAGCAGTACTTC	CASSWYSGSYEQYF
few	NA	TRBV7-3	TRBJ1-2	TGTGCCAGCAGCTTAACGCGCGGTGGCTACACCTTC	CASSLTRGGYTF
NA	TRBD2	TRBV20-1	TRBJ2-5	TGCAGTGCTCACCATTCGACTAGCGGGAAAGAGACCCAGTACTTC	CSAHHSTSGKETQYF
many	NA	TRBV11-2	TRBJ2-7	TGTGCCAGCAGCTTAGGGGCGGGCCCAACCTACGAGCAGTACTTC	CASSLGAGPTYEQYF
many	NA	TRBV12-3/TRBV12-4	TRBJ1-1	TGTGCCAGCAGTTTAGAATGGAACACTGAAGCTTTCTTT	CASSLEWNTEAFF
NA	NA	TRBV15	TRBJ2-7	TGTGCCACCAGCAGAAAAGGTCTGGACTACCTCGACGAGCAGTACTTC	CATSRKGLDYLDEQYF
NA	NA	TRBV25-1	TRBJ2-7	TGTGCCAGCAGGACCAAGGGAATGGGCGAGCAGTACTTC	CASRTKGMGEQYF
many	NA	TRBV5-1	TRBJ1-5	TGCGCCAGCAGCTTAGGACAGAGCAATCAGCCCCAGCATTTT	CASSLGQSNQPQHF
NA	NA	TRBV7-8	TRBJ2-6	TGTGCCAGCAGCTTAGTCGGGGCATCTGGGGCCAACGTCCTGACTTTC	CASSLVGASGANVLTF
few	NA	TRBV29-1	TRBJ1-1	TGCAGCGTTGATGGGCTGGGCACTGAAGCTTTCTTT	CSVDGLGTEAFF
few	NA	TRBV10-2	TRBJ2-5	TGCGCCAGCAAGTCTGACAGGTGGGGTGAGGAGACCCAGTACTTC	CASKSDRWGEETQYF
many	NA	TRBV7-2	TRBJ2-7	TGTGCCAGCAGCAACAACAGGGTTTCCTACGAGCAGTACTTC	CASSNNRVSYEQYF
NA	NA	TRBV12-3/TRBV12-4	TRBJ2-7	TGTGCCAGCAGTTTAAATCGGAACTCTGGAGGGACCTACGAGCAGTACTTC	CASSLNRNSGGTYEQYF
many	NA	TRBV10-3	TRBJ2-7	TGTGCCATCAGTGAGTCCTTCTCCAGGGACGAGCAGTACTTC	CAISESFSRDEQYF
few	NA	TRBV12-3/TRBV12-4	TRBJ1-1	TGTGCCAGCAGTTTATGGAACAGGGACGGCGAAGCTTTCTTT	CASSLWNRDGEAFF
many	NA	TRBV20-1	TRBJ1-5	TGCAGTGCTAGAGGGCAGGATAATCAGCCCCAGCATTTT	CSARGQDNQPQHF
NA	NA	TRBV29-1	TRBJ2-3	TGCAGCGTTGAACCGGGGAGCACAGATACGCAGTATTTT	CSVEPGSTDTQYF
many	TRBD2	TRBV29-1	TRBJ2-5	TGCAGCGTTCGGGGCGGGAGTAGGGAGACCCAGTACTTC	CSVRGGSRETQYF
NA	TRBD2	TRBV28	TRBJ2-7	TGTGCCAGCAGCGGGACTAAGAGCTCCTACGAGCAGTACTTC	CASSGTKSSYEQYF
NA	NA	TRBV6-1	TRBJ2-2	TGTGCCAGCAGGGGGGGGCAAGGCACCGGGGAGCTGTTTTTT	CASRGGQGTGELFF
NA	NA	TRBV5-6	TRBJ2-7	TGTGCCAGCAGCTCAACCTCGGCTTTAATTGACTTCTCCTACGAGCAGTACTTC	CASSSTSALIDFSYEQYF